These 32 T cell receptor beta chains share one sample of origin, sequenced in a study of blood T cells in healthy people across ages (dated by TCRdb to between 2015 and 2017). Library construction relied on 5' RACE. Sequenced on an Illumina HiSeq 2500. A second PCR of about 7 to 12 cycles was run with a J-beta primer mix and a sample-barcoded 5' primer. TCRdb reprocessed the public reads (quality trimming at Q25 with fastp, clone calling with MiXCR) and kept in-frame beta chains. Every CDR3 protein is listed once, alongside the most common genes and DNA of its rows. Here the sample has roughly 1,800,000 distinct CDR3 sequences; approximately 50% occur a single time. About 2.1% of the sample comes from the top ten. Sequences were obtained from blood. The receptors shown here come from a woman between 40 and 50 years old in good health.

V gene TRBV28 combines with J gene TRBJ2-3; D perhaps matches TRBD1 (7 bases). The germline gives CDR1 MDHEN, CDR2 SYDVKM. The CDR3 is 16 amino acids. The V end lost 6 bases, the J end lost 4 bases, and 20 bases lay between the germline ends. The CDR3 spells CASRGGGAGRADTQYF. Written as DNA, the CDR3 is TGTGCCAGCAGAGGGGGCGGGGCAGGGCGGGCAGATACGCAGTATTTT.

The V gene is TRBV11-2, the J gene TRBJ1-1, with D maybe TRBD1 (5 bases). Germline V gives CDR1 SGHAT, CDR2 FQNNGV. Between the trimmed V and J ends, which lost 6 bases and 1 base, there was a span of 15 bases. This CDR3 has 15 amino acids. This CDR3 reads CASRTPGPWNTEAFF. DNA of the CDR3: TGTGCCAGCAGGACTCCGGGACCGTGGAACACTGAAGCTTTCTTT. The full variable domain, with the rest looked up from reference TRBV11-2 and TRBJ1-1, is EAGVAQSPRYKIIEKRQSVAFWCNPISGHATLYWYQQILGQGPKLLIQFQNNGVVDDSQLPKDRFSAERLKGVDSTLKIQPAKLEDSAVYLCASRTPGPWNTEAFFGQGTRLTVV.

This chain joins TRBV12-5 and TRBJ1-2; perhaps TRBD1 as D (6 bases). The CDR3 extends over 12 amino acids. Looked up from germline, CDR1 is LGHNT and CDR2 is FRNRAP. CDR3 sequence: CAPPFAGDGYTF. In DNA form, the CDR3 reads TGTGCCCCCCCCTTCGCAGGGGATGGCTACACCTTC.

V usage is TRBV5-1 and J usage is TRBJ1-2; tentative D call: TRBD1 (6 bases). This CDR3 region has 13 residues. V was shortened by 3 bases and J by 7 bases, with 13 bases between the two germline ends. Looked up from germline, CDR1 is SGHRS and CDR2 is YFSETQ. The CDR3 DNA reads as TGCGCCAGCAGCTCGAATGGGGGCAGTGGCTACACCTTC. Its protein product is CASSSNGGSGYTF.

V and J are TRBV7-2 and TRBJ2-1, with 11 nucleotides matching TRBD2. V trimming: 2 bases; J trimming: 7 bases; junction bases outside the gene matches: 4. This CDR3 is built from 15 residues. Germline values: CDR1 SGHTA, CDR2 FQGNSA. CDR3 loop: CASSLSSGGINEQFF. In DNA, the CDR3 is TGTGCCAGCAGCTTATCTAGCGGGGGGATAAATGAGCAGTTCTTC.

Only a few counts were recorded for this clonotype. V gene TRBV5-1 combines with J gene TRBJ2-3, with D possibly being TRBD1 or TRBD2 (6 bases each). Germline CDR1 and CDR2: SGHRS and YFSETQ. V was cut by 7 bases and J by 4 bases, with 16 bases left in between. CDR3 size: 14 residues. CDR3 loop: CASHKGGTPDTQYF. CDR3 DNA: TGCGCCAGCCATAAGGGGGGCACACCAGATACGCAGTATTTT.

The J gene is TRBJ2-7, the V gene TRBV7-2; D is uncertain. The CDR3 totals 15 residues. With 2 bases removed from V and 2 bases from J, the gap between germline ends came to 13 bases. Germline CDR1 SGHTA, CDR2 FQGNSA. In DNA, the CDR3 is TGTGCCAGCAGCTTATCCGCGGATCCCGCCTACGAGCAGTACTTC. This gives the protein CASSLSADPAYEQYF.

The rearrangement joins TRBV29-1 to TRBJ2-5; TRBD2 is a possible D gene (6 bases). Germline values: CDR1 SQVTM, CDR2 ANQGSEA. Between the trimmed V and J ends, which lost 2 bases and 5 bases, there was a span of 18 bases. The CDR3 is 15 residues long. The CDR3 is CSVERAKTAGETQYF. The CDR3 region has the DNA TGCAGCGTTGAACGGGCCAAGACGGCGGGGGAGACCCAGTACTTC.

Only a few counts were recorded for this clonotype. J is TRBJ2-4 and V is TRBV6-6; D not certain. Looked up from germline, CDR1 is MNHNY and CDR2 is SVGAGI (reference sequence). V shed 2 bases and J shed 0 bases, with 11 bases lying between them. The CDR3 spans 16 residues. The CDR3 is CASSYEGTVAKNIQYF. In DNA, the CDR3 is TGTGCCAGCAGTTACGAAGGAACAGTAGCCAAAAACATTCAGTACTTC.

This chain links TRBV6-1 with TRBJ1-2; D not resolved. CDR3 length: 13 amino acids. Per the germline V gene, CDR1 is MNHNS and CDR2 is SASEGT. Trimming shortened V by 2 bases and J by 4 bases, and 8 bases separated the two germline ends. CDR3 region: CASSERATYGYTF. The CDR3 DNA reads TGTGCCAGCAGTGAAAGAGCGACCTATGGCTACACCTTC.

This sequence joins TRBV6-2 or TRBV6-3 and TRBJ2-2; D gene unclear. CDR1 MNHEY and CDR2 SVGEGT come from the germline V gene. CDR3 length equals 13 residues. V lost 2 bases to trimming and J lost 3 bases, with 4 bases between them. CDR3 in amino acids: CASSYAYTGELFF. The CDR3, as DNA: TGTGCCAGCAGTTACGCATACACCGGGGAGCTGTTTTTT.

The V gene is TRBV20-1, the J gene TRBJ1-5, with D perhaps matching TRBD1 (5 bases). V lost 4 bases, J lost 0 bases, and 10 bases lay in between. CDR1 and CDR2 (germline): DFQATT, SNEGSKA (reference sequence). The CDR3 has 14 amino acids. CDR3 in DNA: TGCAGTGCTACCTCAGGGACTAGCAATCAGCCCCAGCATTTT. Amino acids: CSATSGTSNQPQHF.

This chain links TRBV4-3 with TRBJ1-4; possibly TRBD1 for D (5 bases). The ends were cut back, 6 bases at V and 0 bases at J, with 14 bases in the middle. The CDR3 has 16 residues. Looked up from germline, CDR1 is LGHNA and CDR2 is YSLEER. CDR3 nucleotides: TGCGCCAGCAGTCCGGGACCGGCACCAACTAATGAAAAACTGTTTTTT. This sequence encodes CASSPGPAPTNEKLFF.

In the case of this clonotype: A junction boundary mismatches the germline segment, possibly from a read error. The chain has TRBV20-1 and TRBJ2-1; D perhaps matches TRBD2 (5 bases). This CDR3 has 13 amino acids. Germline V gene lookup returns CDR1 DFQATT and CDR2 SNEGSKA (reference sequence). CDR3 DNA: TGCAGTGCCGGAGGAAGCTCCCACAATGAGCAGTTCTTC. Encoded protein: CSAGGSSHNEQFF.

As regards this clonotype: The germline gene is not matched at one end of the junction; a read error may be the cause. Written as DNA, the CDR3 is TGTGCCAGCAGCGAAGTGAGGTACGAGCAGTACTTC. Its protein product is CASSEVRYEQYF. The gene calls are TRBV2 and TRBJ2-7; D gene ambiguous. The CDR3 is made up of 12 amino acids. Germline V gene sequence: CDR1 SNHLY, CDR2 FYNNEI. The complete variable domain, with remaining parts taken from reference TRBV2 and TRBJ2-7, reads EPEVTQTPSHQVTQMGQEVILRCVPISNHLYFYWYRQILGQKVEFLVSFYNNEISEKSEIFDDQFSVERPDGSNFTLKIRSTKLEDSAMYFCASSEVRYEQYFGPGTRLTVT.

The chain uses TRBV5-1 and TRBJ2-3; D is ambiguous. CDR3 length equals 15 residues. The germline V gene has CDR1 SGHRS and CDR2 YFSETQ. Trimming took 3 bases from V and 0 from J, leaving 11 bases between them. The CDR3 DNA reads as TGCGCCAGCAGCTGGGTCCCCGACAGCACAGATACGCAGTATTTT. Translation: CASSWVPDSTDTQYF.

The sample holds a few counts of this clonotype. The gene calls are TRBV28 and TRBJ2-7; D is perhaps TRBD1 or TRBD2 (5 bases each). V lost 7 bases to trimming and J lost 3 bases, with 19 bases between them. The CDR3 has 15 residues. Germline values: CDR1 MDHEN, CDR2 SYDVKM. CDR3 sequence reads: CASNLRGQGHYEQYF. The CDR3 nucleotides read TGTGCCAGCAACCTGAGAGGGCAGGGCCACTACGAGCAGTACTTC.

CDR3 sequence (DNA): TGTGCCAGCAGTCCTAGACAGAGGATGAGTGAAAAACTGTTTTTT. It is translated as CASSPRQRMSEKLFF. This chain links TRBV12-3 or TRBV12-4 with TRBJ1-4, with a possible D match to TRBD1 (5 bases). Trimming removed 5 bases from V and 7 bases from J, with 17 bases in between. The CDR3 is made up of 15 amino acids.

In its sample, this clonotype was seen a few times. The chain joins TRBV5-1 to TRBJ2-3; 11 nucleotides align to TRBD2. CDR1 and CDR2 from the germline V gene are SGHRS and YFSETQ. With 3 bases clipped from V and 4 bases from J, the junction kept 7 bases outside the gene matches. The CDR3 is 16 residues long. CDR3 in DNA: TGCGCCAGCAGCTGGGCGGGGACTAGCGGCCCAGATACGCAGTATTTT. Amino acid sequence: CASSWAGTSGPDTQYF.

This clonotype was counted between two and nine times. This chain uses TRBV18 with TRBJ2-1; D gene unclear. CDR1 is KGHSH and CDR2 is LQKENI in the germline V gene. V lost 1 base to trimming and J lost 0 bases, with 10 bases between them. The CDR3 extends over 16 amino acids. The CDR3 reads CASSPRPSSSYNEQFF. For the CDR3, the DNA is TGTGCCAGCTCACCACGACCGTCGAGCTCCTACAATGAGCAGTTCTTC.

This clonotype was seen only a few times. The chain links TRBV7-9 to TRBJ2-1; TRBD1 matches at 8 bases. Germline V gene lookup returns CDR1 SEHNR and CDR2 FQNEAQ (reference sequence). The CDR3 is 15 residues long. Germline trimming cut 8 bases from V and 4 bases from J; bases unmatched to any gene: 10. CDR3 in DNA: TGTGCCAGCGTTCGCCAGGGGGCTCTATACAATGAGCAGTTCTTC. Residues: CASVRQGALYNEQFF.

This clonotype was seen a handful of times. The chain employs TRBV21-1 and TRBJ2-3; the DNA was not compared with TRBD1, the D call given in the table. TRBV21-1 is a listed pseudogene. This CDR3 comprises 15 residues. CDR3 protein: CASSKVGDKLGTQYF. The CDR3 DNA sequence: TGTGCCAGCAGCAAAGTGGGGGACAAGTTAGGTACGCAGTATTTT.

This clonotype has only a few counts. The chain uses TRBV10-2 and TRBJ2-7, with 7 bases aligning to TRBD2. V lost 6 bases to trimming and J lost 6 bases; unmatched junction nucleotides: 8. The CDR3 is 13 amino acids. The germline CDR1 and CDR2 sequences are WSHSY and SAAADI. This chain's CDR3 is CASRTAGKGEQYF. Written as DNA, the CDR3 is TGCGCCAGCAGGACAGCGGGGAAGGGCGAGCAGTACTTC.

Of note for this clonotype: Being one base from a much bigger clone, this may be a read error. V usage is TRBV9 and J usage is TRBJ2-1; 8 bases are shared with TRBD2. The ends lost 0 bases at V and 9 bases at J; junction bases unmatched: 8. Looked up from germline, CDR1 is SGDLS and CDR2 is YYNGEE. This CDR3 comprises 15 residues. The CDR3: CASSVAPSGRGEQFF. CDR3 DNA: TGTGCCAGCAGCGTAGCGCCTAGCGGGCGGGGTGAGCAGTTCTTC. Filled out from reference TRBV9 and TRBJ2-1, the complete variable domain reads DSGVTQTPKHLITATGQRVTLRCSPRSGDLSVYWYQQSLDQGLQFLIQYYNGEERAKGNILERFSAQQFPDLHSELNLSSLELGDSALYFCASSVAPSGRGEQFFGPGTRLTVL.

CDR3 nucleotides: TGTGCCAGCAGCGCCCGGGACAGGGGCACAGATACGCAGTATTTT. Residues: CASSARDRGTDTQYF. The J gene is TRBJ2-3, the V gene TRBV7-9; 9 nucleotides line up with TRBD1. Per germline, CDR1 SEHNR and CDR2 FQNEAQ (reference sequence). The CDR3 loop spans 15 amino acids. The junction had 4 bases not matched to a gene; V was cut back by 5 bases and J by 1 base.

The chain recombines TRBV4-3 with TRBJ2-2; D is undetermined. V was pared by 0 bases and J by 7 bases, with 9 bases between. Germline V gene data show CDR1 as LGHNA and CDR2 as YSLEER. The CDR3 runs to 14 residues. CDR3 loop: CASSQEGLGGELFF. Here the CDR3 DNA reads TGCGCCAGCAGCCAAGAAGGGTTGGGCGGGGAGCTGTTTTTT.

The chain carries TRBV20-1 and TRBJ1-4, with D tentatively TRBD1 (5 bases). This CDR3 comprises 14 residues. V was shortened by 5 bases and J by 6 bases, with 16 bases between the two germline ends. CDR1 and CDR2 (germline): DFQATT, SNEGSKA (reference sequence). The DNA for the CDR3 is TGCAGTGCTCCCGGTAGGGGAATCGATGAAAAACTGTTTTTT. Encoded protein: CSAPGRGIDEKLFF.

There are a few counts of this clonotype. The chain carries TRBV7-9 and TRBJ2-1; weak D call: TRBD2 (7 bases). V was shortened by 4 bases and J by 14 bases, with 12 bases between the two germline ends. Germline V gene sequence: CDR1 SEHNR, CDR2 FQNEAQ (reference sequence). The CDR3 sequence is 11 residues long. CDR3 amino acids: CASSWGGAEFF. CDR3 nucleotides: TGTGCCAGCAGCTGGGGGGGCGCAGAGTTCTTC.

This chain links TRBV3-1 with TRBJ2-2; D possibly corresponds to TRBD1 (7 bases). V lost 4 bases to trimming and J lost 4 bases, with 16 bases between them. The CDR3 spans 16 residues. Germline assignment: CDR1 LGHDT and CDR2 YNNKEL (reference sequence). The CDR3 protein is CASSPTQGGITGELFF. CDR3 nucleotide sequence: TGTGCCAGCAGCCCCACCCAGGGGGGTATCACCGGGGAGCTGTTTTTT.

V gene TRBV6-2 or TRBV6-3 combines with J gene TRBJ1-2; 8 positions match TRBD1. CDR3 length: 15 residues. Germline V CDR1 and CDR2: MNHEY, SVGEGT. The J segment lost 4 bases and the V segment lost 4 bases, leaving 8 bases of the junction unmatched. CDR3 amino acids: CASSLGSTGVYGYTF. DNA of the CDR3: TGTGCCAGCAGTTTGGGGTCGACAGGGGTCTATGGCTACACCTTC.

The J gene is TRBJ2-1, the V gene TRBV20-1; D gene unclear. The germline V and J ends were trimmed by 1 base and 3 bases, with 16 bases remaining between them. The CDR3 consists of 16 residues. Looked up from germline, CDR1 is DFQATT and CDR2 is SNEGSKA (reference sequence). CDR3 sequence: CSARVGIQLGYNEQFF. The CDR3 DNA follows: TGCAGTGCTAGAGTAGGTATACAGCTGGGCTACAATGAGCAGTTCTTC.

The chain carries TRBV27 and TRBJ2-7; TRBD2 agrees at 8 bases. In germline, CDR1 is MNHEY, CDR2 SMNVEV (reference sequence). This CDR3 has 13 amino acids. Trimming cost V 11 bases and J 1 base; bases outside gene matches: 7. CDR3 amino acids: CAGGGGGSYEQYF. The CDR3 region has the DNA TGTGCCGGGGGTGGCGGGGGGTCCTACGAGCAGTACTTC.